The clone carrying this T cell receptor beta chain occurred many times. What it binds is unknown. Genomic DNA acted as the template from which TCR beta VDJ combination and CDR3 sequence profiling were carried out. TCRdb redid the calling of the reads with MiXCR, one entry per CDR3 protein. The sample includes approximately 200,000 distinct CDR3 sequences, 60% to 65% seen only once; the top ten take about 29%. This specimen comes from a study of CD8+CD57+ T cells in acquired aplastic anemia. Overall study context: The DNA of sorted CD4+ and CD8+ cells averaged approximately 2.9 ug. General study findings and limits: Some 31 shared CD8+ CDR3s appeared highly expressed within patients' immunodominant clones. Patient and control CD8+ Simpson's diversity was not significantly different.

This CDR3 is 18 amino acids long. Per germline, CDR1 SGDLS and CDR2 YYNGEE. V shed 1 base, J shed 0 bases, and the junction held 4 bases outside the gene matches. Sequenced material: sorted CD4+, CD8+, or CD8+CD57+ T cells (not recorded which) from PBMCs. The chain uses TRBV9 and TRBJ2-1; TRBD2 agrees at 13 bases. This receptor was identified in a human donor in good health. For the CDR3, the DNA is TGTGCCAGCAGCGTAAGTCGGACTAGCGGGAGCTCCTACAATGAGCAGTTCTTC. It translates to CASSVSRTSGSSYNEQFF.